This TCR beta chain originates from a study of CD8+ T cells in alopecia areata. This CDR3 is built from 16 residues. Germline CDR1 and CDR2: MNHEY and SMNVEV (reference sequence). V lost 4 bases, J lost 1 base, and 15 bases lay in between. In alopecia areata patients, both lesional scalp punch biopsies and peripheral blood were collected. Sorting separated CD4+ and CD8+ T cells out of PBMCs. RNA was extracted and reverse transcribed into cDNA as the sequencing template. Profiled with immunoSEQ multiplex PCR; TCRdb holds only in-frame clones, not every one. The profile covers some 51,000 clones, with about 96% appearing a single time and roughly 24% taken by the ten largest. Study findings and constraints: Especially in alopecia totalis/universalis, lesional scalp showed greater clonality than normal scalp did. Against the mouse data, patients shared TCRs less clearly, possibly for HLA reasons.

Comment on this clone: Its antigen is undetermined.

The chain links TRBV27 to TRBJ2-3; D possibly matches TRBD1 or TRBD2 (5 bases each). The TCR sequence derives from a human donor with alopecia areata. Sample: CD8+ T cells sorted from blood, taken at week 0. DNA for the CDR3: TGTGCCAGCAGTTCATTGCTTCAGGGAGGCACAGATACGCAGTATTTT. It is translated as CASSSLLQGGTDTQYF.